This record concerns one TCR beta chain sequence. Its antigen is as yet unknown. These data come from a study of T-cell memory formation after mild COVID-19. Findings of the study overall: Researchers report contracting CD4+ clones mostly in CM and EM, with CD8+ clones in EMRA. Later expanders leaned toward CD4+, whereas clones contracting from day 15 to 85 were balanced CD4/CD8.

TCR alpha and TCR beta cDNA libraries carrying sample barcodes and UMIs came from 5'RACE with constant-segment primers. From the 5' RACE reads, TCRdb called clonotypes with MiXCR, one entry per CDR3 protein. Of about 470,000 distinct CDR3 sequences in the sample, over 15% are singletons; the top ten hold roughly 12%. Sequencing was done on a sample of PBMCs or a T cell subset sorted from them (not recorded which). The TCR sequence derives from an adult woman who had mild COVID-19 (a few samples of this study predate the infection). Cell type and time point are not known.

The CDR3 loop is CASSYPDLAGGPRQETQYF. CDR3 in DNA: TGTGCCAGCAGTTACCCCGACCTAGCGGGAGGTCCCCGTCAAGAGACCCAGTACTTC. V is TRBV6-2 or TRBV6-3 and J is TRBJ2-5, with 11 bases lining up with TRBD2. The germline gives CDR1 MNHEY, CDR2 SVGEGT. V lost 2 bases to trimming and J lost 2 bases; unmatched junction nucleotides: 13. The length of the CDR3 is 19 residues.